The rows below give T cell receptor beta chains drawn from one sample of a study of T cell responses to AZD1222 COVID-19 vaccine. The repertoire was sequenced with immunoSEQ multiplex PCR; TCRdb's copy has only in-frame clones and lacks some. The sample shows roughly 140,000 clones, approximately 93% of them seen only once. Here the sequenced sample was peripheral blood, taken after recovery from COVID-19. These receptors came from an adult who had recovered from COVID-19. The CDR3 runs from the conserved cysteine through the conserved F or W. The D gene is left open where the match is weak. Size values are once, few and many counts, or a class for expanded clones, and some rows have none.

d_call clone_size j_call v_call cdr3_nt cdr3_aa
TRBD2 NA TRBJ2-1 TRBV7-6 TGTGCCAGCAGCGCTGCGCCATTTCTAGCGGGAGGAAATGAGCAGTTCTTC CASSAAPFLAGGNEQFF
TRBD1 NA TRBJ1-3 TRBV25-1 TGTGCCAGCAGTCTACAGGGGGCCCTTGGAAACACCATATATTTT CASSLQGALGNTIYF
NA NA TRBJ2-2 TRBV25-1 TGTGCCAGCAGTGGTACAGCCCCGGACACCGGGGAGCTGTTTTTT CASSGTAPDTGELFF
TRBD1 NA TRBJ1-2 TRBV28 TGTGCCAGCACCTCAGCCGGGACAGACAAGAACTATGGCTACACCTTC CASTSAGTDKNYGYTF
NA NA TRBJ1-1 TRBV27 TGTGCCAGCAGTTTCCGAGACATGAACACTGAAGCTTTCTTT CASSFRDMNTEAFF
NA NA TRBJ2-2 TRBV3-1/TRBV3-2 TGTGCCAGCAGCTTGGGGCGGGCCGGGGAGCTGTTTTTT CASSLGRAGELFF
NA NA TRBJ2-2 TRBV2 TGTGCCAGCAGTGACCGGGACTTGGGCACCGGGGAGCTGTTTTTT CASSDRDLGTGELFF
TRBD2 NA TRBJ2-7 TRBV7-9 TGTGCCAGCAGCTTAGAGGCGGGAGGGGGGTACGAGCAGTACTTC CASSLEAGGGYEQYF
TRBD2 NA TRBJ2-1 TRBV18 TGTGCCAGCTCACCCCCGGGACTAGCCCCCAATGAGCAGTTCTTC CASSPPGLAPNEQFF
NA NA TRBJ2-7 TRBV3-1/TRBV3-2 TGTGCCAGCAGCCAAGCCTATTACGAGCAGTACTTC CASSQAYYEQYF
NA NA TRBJ2-2 TRBV7-9 TGTGCCAGCAGCTTAGAAGTGACTAGACGCCCCGGGGAGCTGTTTTTT CASSLEVTRRPGELFF
TRBD1 NA TRBJ2-7 TRBV5-5 TGTGCCAGCAGCTTGGGACAGGGGCTCTCCTACGAGCAGTACTTC CASSLGQGLSYEQYF
NA NA TRBJ1-2 TRBV4-1 TGCGCCAGCAGCCCGGCGAGACAGAGCAGTTATGGCTACACCTTC CASSPARQSSYGYTF
NA once TRBJ1-1 TRBV10-2 TGCGCCAGCAGTGAGCGGCAGATAATGAAACATGAAGCTTTCTTT CASSERQIMKHEAFF
TRBD2 NA TRBJ2-2 TRBV19 TGTGCCAGTAGTGCGACTAGCGGGAAGTTTACCGGGGAGCTGTTTTTT CASSATSGKFTGELFF
NA NA TRBJ1-4 TRBV9 TGTGCCAGCAGCGCGGATCGTGGAAAACTGTTTTTT CASSADRGKLFF
TRBD1 NA TRBJ2-5 TRBV28 TGTGCCAGCAGTCAGTGGACAGGGCCTCGGGAGACCCAGTACTTC CASSQWTGPRETQYF
NA NA TRBJ2-7 TRBV9 TGTGCCAGCAGCGCCTCCCGACGGGGCGAGCAGTACTTC CASSASRRGEQYF
NA NA TRBJ1-1 TRBV19 TGTGCCAGTAGTGTGGGACGTATGGCGAACACTGAAGCTTTCTTT CASSVGRMANTEAFF
NA once TRBJ1-4 TRBV20-1 TGCAGTGCTAGTATATGGGATGAAAAACTGTTTTTT CSASIWDEKLFF
NA NA TRBJ1-1 TRBV30 TGTGCCTGGAGCCGGGGGATTGGTATGAACACTGAAGCTTTCTTT CAWSRGIGMNTEAFF
TRBD1 NA TRBJ2-5 TRBV6-5 TGTGCCAGCAGTCGGGACAGAAGGGAGACCCAGTACTTC CASSRDRRETQYF
TRBD2 NA TRBJ2-1 TRBV11-1 TGTGCCAGCAGCACCTTAGGCCCCCTAGCGGGTAATGAGCAGTTCTTC CASSTLGPLAGNEQFF
NA NA TRBJ1-6 TRBV7-2 TGTGCCAGCAGCTTAGGGGATTCGGCTACTTCACCCCTCCACTTT CASSLGDSATSPLHF
NA NA TRBJ1-3 TRBV7-9 TGTGCCAGCAGCCCTCGACAGCGAGGAAACACCATATATTTT CASSPRQRGNTIYF
NA NA TRBJ1-4 TRBV14 TGTGCCAGCAGCCAAGCCCAGTTCGGAGCGGAAAAACTGTTTTTT CASSQAQFGAEKLFF
NA NA TRBJ2-7 TRBV29-1 TGCAGCGTTGAAGAAGGACCCACCTACGAGCAGTACTTC CSVEEGPTYEQYF
TRBD1 NA TRBJ2-3 TRBV24-1 TGTGCCACCAGTGATGGTGCGGGACAGGGTGGGCCAGATACGCAGTATTTT CATSDGAGQGGPDTQYF
NA NA TRBJ2-5 TRBV27 TGTGCCAGCAGTTTATACTCACGAGGCCAAGAGACCCAGTACTTC CASSLYSRGQETQYF
NA NA TRBJ2-7 TRBV28 TGTGCCAGCAGTTCTGGAGTCTACGAGCAGTACTTC CASSSGVYEQYF
TRBD2 NA TRBJ2-1 TRBV10-2 TGCGCCAGCCGGGTAGCGGGAGGGAAAGGGAATGAGCAGTTCTTC CASRVAGGKGNEQFF
NA NA TRBJ2-5 TRBV5-1 TGCGCCAGCAGAGCACTGTCTGCCATGGGAGAGACCCAGTACTTC CASRALSAMGETQYF
TRBD1 NA TRBJ2-1 TRBV30 TGTGCCTGGAGTGCATCTCGAATAACGGGGACAGCTTCCTACAATGAGCAGTTCTTC CAWSASRITGTASYNEQFF
TRBD1 NA TRBJ1-2 TRBV30 TGTGCCTGGAGTGTGGGGGGACAGCCCTCCTATGGCTACACCTTC CAWSVGGQPSYGYTF
NA once TRBJ1-1 TRBV4-1 TGCGCCAGCAGCCAGGGATCTGAAGCTTTCTTT CASSQGSEAFF
TRBD2 once TRBJ2-3 TRBV18 TGTGCCAGCTCACCACCGTTACGGGAGGGGCCTAGCACAGATACGCAGTATTTT CASSPPLREGPSTDTQYF
NA NA TRBJ2-2 TRBV3-1/TRBV3-2 TGTGCCAGCAGCCTCAGCGACGCGAACACCGGGGAGCTGTTTTTT CASSLSDANTGELFF
NA NA TRBJ1-1 TRBV10-3 TGTGCCATCAGTGAAAAAGGGGTGGAGAACAGATTGAACACTGAAGCTTTCTTT CAISEKGVENRLNTEAFF